The 27 T cell receptor beta chains below all came from one sample that was sequenced in a study of blood T cell repertoires in COVID-19. Data came from immunoSEQ multiplex PCR; TCRdb stores just in-frame clones and leaves some out. The table records 200,000 to 250,000 clones, more than 80% of them present only once. Sequences were obtained from PBMCs or T cells enriched from blood (not recorded which). These receptors all come from a man between 60 and 75 years old who had recovered from COVID-19.

Note on this clone: Other nucleotide sequences from this sample produce the same CDR3. This chain uses TRBV9 with TRBJ2-1, with D possibly TRBD1 on 6 matching bases. Germline CDR1 reads SGDLS; CDR2 reads YYNGEE. There are 14 residues in the CDR3. Trimming removed 2 bases from V and 3 bases from J, with 9 bases in between. The CDR3 sequence is CASSVGQNYNEQFF. The CDR3 bases are TGTGCCAGCAGCGTTGGACAGAACTACAATGAGCAGTTCTTC.

J is TRBJ2-6 and V is TRBV6-5; possible D gene TRBD2, 5 bases. Germline values: CDR1 MNHEY, CDR2 SVGAGI. The CDR3 length is 13 residues. V lost 8 bases to trimming and J lost 2 bases, with 7 bases between them. Here the CDR3 reads CASGGPGANVLTF. In nucleotides, the CDR3 is TGTGCCAGCGGCGGGCCTGGGGCCAACGTCCTGACTTTC.

This clone has just a few counts. The V and J genes are TRBV5-6 and TRBJ2-7; 8 bases agree with TRBD1. The germline CDR1 and CDR2 sequences are SGHDT and YYEEEE. The CDR3 totals 15 residues. V lost 1 base to trimming and J lost 2 bases; unmatched junction nucleotides: 5. The CDR3 reads CASSLLGTGTYEQYF. In DNA form, the CDR3 reads TGTGCCAGCAGCTTGCTTGGGACAGGTACCTACGAGCAGTACTTC.

This rearrangement joins TRBV27 to TRBJ1-6; D call uncertain. The V gene lost 3 bases and the J gene lost 8 bases, with 11 bases spanning the gap. Germline CDR1 MNHEY, CDR2 SMNVEV (reference sequence). CDR3 length: 14 amino acids. CDR3 residues: CASSFSLGDSPLHF. The CDR3 DNA is TGTGCCAGCAGTTTTTCCCTCGGGGATTCACCCCTCCACTTT.

This clone was seen a few times. J is TRBJ1-2 and V is TRBV4-2, with TRBD1 as a possible D gene (6 bases). The CDR3 runs to 12 residues. The V and J ends lost 1 base and 7 bases respectively, with 7 bases between them. The germline V gene has CDR1 LGHNA and CDR2 YNFKEQ. The CDR3 DNA sequence: TGTGCCAGCAGCCAAGCAGGGGTTGGCTACACCTTC. The encoded protein is CASSQAGVGYTF.

The rearrangement links TRBV10-1 to TRBJ1-1; D remains ambiguous. V dropped 2 bases and J dropped 0 bases, with 7 bases sitting between them. CDR1 and CDR2 from the germline V gene are WNHNN and SYGVQD (reference sequence). The CDR3 has 14 amino acids. The CDR3 coding sequence is TGCGCCAGCAGTGAGGCACAGATGAACACTGAAGCTTTCTTT. It is translated as CASSEAQMNTEAFF.

The chain uses TRBV29-1 and TRBJ2-5, with D perhaps matching TRBD1 (5 bases). Germline CDR1 reads SQVTM; CDR2 reads ANQGSEA. The V and J ends lost 3 bases and 1 base respectively, with 9 bases between them. CDR3 length: 13 amino acids. The CDR3 bases are TGCAGCGTTGATACAGGCTCCCAAGAGACCCAGTACTTC. Translation: CSVDTGSQETQYF. The whole variable domain, remainder taken from reference TRBV29-1 and TRBJ2-5, is SAVISQKPSRDICQRGTSLTIQCQVDSQVTMMFWYRQQPGQSLTLIATANQGSEATYESGFVIDKFPISRPNLTFSTLTVSNMSPEDSSIYLCSVDTGSQETQYFGPGTRLLVL.

The J gene is TRBJ2-1, the V gene TRBV19; tentative D call: TRBD2 (6 bases). The CDR3 loop spans 15 amino acids. V was clipped by 6 bases and J by 0 bases, with 12 bases between them. Looked up from germline, CDR1 is LNHDA and CDR2 is SQIVND (reference sequence). The CDR3 protein is CASSALGGSYNEQFF. The CDR3 DNA is TGTGCCAGTAGCGCGCTGGGGGGCTCCTACAATGAGCAGTTCTTC.

J is TRBJ2-5 and V is TRBV7-9, with TRBD1 matching over 8 bases. V trimming: 1 base; J trimming: 1 base; junction bases outside the gene matches: 2. Germline V gene data show CDR1 as SEHNR and CDR2 as FQNEAQ (reference sequence). This CDR3 is built from 15 residues. The CDR3 nucleotides read TGTGCCAGCAGCTTAGGACAGGGGATCCAAGAGACCCAGTACTTC. Its translation is CASSLGQGIQETQYF. Combining the CDR3 with reference TRBV7-9 and TRBJ2-5 gives the whole variable domain DTGVSQNPRHKITKRGQNVTFRCDPISEHNRLYWYRQTLGQGPEFLTYFQNEAQLEKSRLLSDRFSAERPKGSFSTLEIQRTEQGDSAMYLCASSLGQGIQETQYFGPGTRLLVL.

The chain couples TRBV7-9 to TRBJ2-5; weak D call: TRBD2 (5 bases). Germline values: CDR1 SEHNR, CDR2 FQNEAQ (reference sequence). Deletions cut 2 bases from V and 4 bases from J, with 23 bases between. CDR3 length: 18 amino acids. The CDR3 sequence: CASSLRRGLGSRGETQYF. DNA for the CDR3: TGTGCCAGCAGCTTAAGGAGAGGTTTGGGCTCCCGGGGAGAGACCCAGTACTTC. Using reference TRBV7-9 and TRBJ2-5 for the parts outside the CDR3, the full variable domain is DTGVSQNPRHKITKRGQNVTFRCDPISEHNRLYWYRQTLGQGPEFLTYFQNEAQLEKSRLLSDRFSAERPKGSFSTLEIQRTEQGDSAMYLCASSLRRGLGSRGETQYFGPGTRLLVL.

The chain uses TRBV24-1 and TRBJ2-1; 7 bases agree with TRBD2. There are 15 residues in the CDR3. Losses at the gene ends were 9 bases for V and 7 bases for J; bases not matched to a gene: 14. Per germline, CDR1 KGHDR and CDR2 SFDVKD. The CDR3 sequence is CATGSRRGIGNEQFF. The CDR3 nucleotides are TGTGCCACCGGCTCCAGGCGGGGGATAGGGAATGAGCAGTTCTTC.

This clone was observed once. The genes are TRBV10-3 and TRBJ2-5; no firm D call. The CDR3 length is 12 residues. V gave up 4 bases and J gave up 5 bases, with 8 bases separating them. Per the germline V gene, CDR1 is ENHRY and CDR2 is SYGVKD. CDR3 bases: TGTGCCATCAGTGCGTCCGGGGAGACCCAGTACTTC. It translates to CAISASGETQYF.

DNA for the CDR3: TGTGCCAGCTCATCCGGGACAGCAGCATACAATGAGCAGTTCTTC. Translating it yields CASSSGTAAYNEQFF. The genes are TRBV18 and TRBJ2-1; 7 positions agree with TRBD1. The CDR3 length is 15 residues. Germline trimming cut 5 bases from V and 4 bases from J; bases unmatched to any gene: 8. Germline V gene lookup returns CDR1 KGHSH and CDR2 LQKENI.

This clone was seen once. The CDR3 DNA reads as TGTGCCAGCTCATCGGGACAAACGAACACTGAAGCTTTCTTT. Amino acids: CASSSGQTNTEAFF. The chain joins TRBV18 to TRBJ1-1; possible D gene TRBD1, 6 bases. Germline V gene data show CDR1 as KGHSH and CDR2 as LQKENI. The ends were cut back, 5 bases at V and 1 base at J, with 11 bases in the middle. The CDR3 spans 14 residues. Using reference TRBV18 and TRBJ1-1 for the parts outside the CDR3, the full variable domain is NAGVMQNPRHLVRRRGQEARLRCSPMKGHSHVYWYRQLPEEGLKFMVYLQKENIIDESGMPKERFSAEFPKEGPSILRIQQVVRGDSAAYFCASSSGQTNTEAFFGQGTRLTVV.

CDR3 protein: CASSYMGQPNEKLFF. The CDR3 bases are TGTGCCAGCAGTTATATGGGACAGCCGAATGAAAAACTGTTTTTT. The chain employs TRBV6-6 and TRBJ1-4; 7 bases map to TRBD1. The CDR3 is 15 amino acids. V dropped 3 bases and J dropped 5; count of bases not matched to a gene: 6. CDR1 is MNHNY, CDR2 SVGAGI, per germline (reference sequence).

V gene TRBV7-9 combines with J gene TRBJ2-3, with 10 bases lining up with TRBD2. This CDR3 contains 17 residues. The germline V gene encodes CDR1 SEHNR and CDR2 FQNEAQ (reference sequence). The ends lost 4 bases at V and 4 bases at J; junction bases unmatched: 11. Here the CDR3 reads CASSYFLSGGAADTQYF. CDR3 nucleotides: TGTGCCAGCAGCTATTTTTTAAGCGGGGGGGCGGCAGATACGCAGTATTTT.

V usage is TRBV11-3 and J usage is TRBJ2-1, with TRBD2 as a possible D gene (5 bases). V lost 2 bases and J 3 bases, leaving 8 bases between the germline ends. This CDR3 has 14 amino acids. Germline CDR1 and CDR2: SGHNT and YENEEA. The CDR3 region is CASSLPGYYNEQFF. In nucleotides, the CDR3 is TGTGCCAGCAGCTTACCGGGGTACTACAATGAGCAGTTCTTC.

CDR3 sequence (DNA): TGTGCCAGCAGTATTACTAGCGGGGCCACAGATACGCAGTATTTT. Translation: CASSITSGATDTQYF. The V call is TRBV6-5, the J call TRBJ2-3; 10 bases line up with TRBD2. The CDR3 extends over 15 amino acids. V was clipped by 5 bases and J by 2 bases; unmatched bases: 4. The V gene's germline CDR1 is MNHEY and CDR2 SVGAGI.

The chain carries TRBV28 and TRBJ2-1; 10 bases are a match to TRBD2. In germline, CDR1 is MDHEN, CDR2 SYDVKM. The CDR3 totals 13 residues. V was clipped by 6 bases and J by 6 bases; unmatched bases: 2. The CDR3 DNA reads as TGTGCCAGCAGCCGACTAGCGGGCAATGAGCAGTTCTTC. This gives the protein CASSRLAGNEQFF. Supplemented by reference TRBV28 and TRBJ2-1, the full variable domain reads DVKVTQSSRYLVKRTGEKVFLECVQDMDHENMFWYRQDPGLGLRLIYFSYDVKMKEKGDIPEGYSVSREKKERFSLILESASTNQTSMYLCASSRLAGNEQFFGPGTRLTVL.

The genes are TRBV9 and TRBJ2-3; 14 nucleotides align to TRBD2. V lost 4 bases, J lost 5 bases, and 3 bases stayed unmatched. There are 15 residues in the CDR3. The germline gives CDR1 SGDLS, CDR2 YYNGEE. The CDR3 bases are TGTGCCAGCAGCCGGGGACTAGCGGGGGAAGATACGCAGTATTTT. It codes for CASSRGLAGEDTQYF.

CDR3 sequence: CASSYTTGDTEAFF. The CDR3 DNA is TGTGCCAGCAGCTACACCACCGGGGACACTGAAGCTTTCTTT. The chain is built from TRBV7-6 and TRBJ1-1; no reliable D call. CDR1 is SGHVS, CDR2 FNYEAQ, per germline. The CDR3 runs to 14 residues. Between the trimmed V and J ends, which lost 4 bases and 3 bases, there was a span of 12 bases.

The chain combines TRBV3-1 (or the pseudogene TRBV3-2) with TRBJ2-4; weak D call: TRBD2 (6 bases). Germline V gives CDR1 LGHDT, CDR2 YNNKEL (reference sequence). V was cut by 3 bases and J by 8 bases, with 8 bases left in between. The CDR3 runs 12 residues. The CDR3 is CASSQRRDIQYF. CDR3 nucleotides: TGTGCCAGCAGCCAGAGGAGGGACATTCAGTACTTC.

This clone has a handful of counts. CDR3 in amino acids: CASSLMSGGTNEQFF. The CDR3 DNA reads as TGTGCCAGCAGCTTAATGAGCGGGGGAACCAATGAGCAGTTCTTC. This chain joins TRBV7-3 and TRBJ2-1, with 8 nucleotides matching TRBD2. Germline CDR1 is SGHTA and CDR2 is FQGTGA. The junction had 5 bases not matched to a gene; V was cut back by 1 base and J by 6 bases. The CDR3 loop spans 15 amino acids.

This sequence joins TRBV5-4 and TRBJ1-4, with a weak D call TRBD1 (5 bases). Trimming cost V 4 bases and J 2 bases, with 15 bases left between them. Looked up from germline, CDR1 is SGHNT and CDR2 is YYREEE (reference sequence). The CDR3 is 16 amino acids. The CDR3 sequence: CASSQIDSLTNEKLFF. The CDR3 nucleotides read TGTGCCAGCAGCCAAATCGACAGTCTGACTAATGAAAAACTGTTTTTT.

The rearrangement uses TRBV14 and TRBJ1-4, with D possibly being TRBD1 (6 bases). The ends were cut back, 4 bases at V and 3 bases at J, with 12 bases in the middle. The CDR3 consists of 15 residues. Germline lookup yields CDR1 SGHDN and CDR2 FVKESK. The CDR3 region is CASSPTGQPNEKLFF. The CDR3 DNA is TGTGCCAGCAGCCCCACAGGGCAACCTAATGAAAAACTGTTTTTT. The full variable domain, rest sourced from reference TRBV14 and TRBJ1-4, is EAGVTQFPSHSVIEKGQTVTLRCDPISGHDNLYWYRRVMGKEIKFLLHFVKESKQDESGMPNNRFLAERTGGTYSTLKVQPAELEDSGVYFCASSPTGQPNEKLFFGSGTQLSVL.

The J gene is TRBJ1-4, the V gene TRBV19; 9 bases are a match to TRBD1. The CDR3 is 17 amino acids. CDR1 and CDR2 (germline): LNHDA, SQIVND (reference sequence). The V segment lost 3 bases and the J segment 0 bases; nucleotides outside the gene matches: 5. For the CDR3, the DNA is TGTGCCAGTAGTATGGCGGGACAGGGACCAACTAATGAAAAACTGTTTTTT. Its translation: CASSMAGQGPTNEKLFF.

The CDR3 DNA is TGTGCCAGCAGGCCGGGACAGGGCCCTAGGAAGCAGTTCTTC. It specifies CASRPGQGPRKQFF. The chain couples TRBV2 to TRBJ2-1; 9 nucleotides match TRBD1. V shed 6 bases, J shed 11 bases, and the junction held 11 bases outside the gene matches. From germline, CDR1 is SNHLY and CDR2 FYNNEI. The CDR3 covers 14 residues. Looking up the rest from reference TRBV2 and TRBJ2-1 gives the full variable domain: EPEVTQTPSHQVTQMGQEVILRCVPISNHLYFYWYRQILGQKVEFLVSFYNNEISEKSEIFDDQFSVERPDGSNFTLKIRSTKLEDSAMYFCASRPGQGPRKQFFGPGTRLTVL.